One and the same sample provided the 3 T cell receptor beta chains below, sequenced in a study of cytomegalovirus exposure and HLA in healthy donors (dated by TCRdb to about 2017). The library was obtained by the immunoSEQ multiplex PCR assay. A mixture of 60 forward primers for TCR Vbeta segments and 13 reverse primers for TCR Jbeta segments was used in the multiplex PCR. TCRdb limited this immuneACCESS table to in-frame rearrangements with V and J called. A share of clones is missing; checked studies link under half to unresolved V genes, and the rest is unexplained. This sample holds 120,000 to 150,000 clones; 75% to 90% were observed only once. Less than 3.5% of the sample goes to the ten largest clones. The sequenced material came from PBMCs. These receptor sequences come from a woman in her 30s in good health and CMV-seronegative.

The chain joins TRBV6-1 to TRBJ2-7, with 7 bases aligning to TRBD2. CDR3 length: 15 amino acids. The J segment lost 7 bases and the V segment lost 0 bases, leaving 9 bases of the junction unmatched. Germline lookup yields CDR1 MNHNS and CDR2 SASEGT. The CDR3 is CASSEALGGVREQYF. The CDR3 region has the DNA TGTGCCAGCAGTGAAGCATTGGGGGGGGTGAGGGAGCAGTACTTC.

Comments on this clone: One end of the junction varies from germline; a read error may be responsible. Other DNA sequences from this sample encode an identical CDR3 as well. The V call is TRBV10-1, the J call TRBJ2-1; 7 positions agree with TRBD1. CDR3 size: 19 residues. From germline, CDR1 is WNHNN and CDR2 SYGVQD (reference sequence). For the CDR3, the DNA is TGCGCCACCAACAGGGGACGCTTGCTTGAAGTGAGCTCCTACAACGAGCAGTTCTTC. Translated: CATNRGRLLEVSSYNEQFF.

The rearrangement uses TRBV10-3 and TRBJ2-5; D may be TRBD1 (5 bases). Trimming shortened V by 5 bases and J by 5 bases, and 9 bases separated the two germline ends. In germline, CDR1 is ENHRY, CDR2 SYGVKD. This CDR3 is built from 12 residues. The chain's CDR3 is CAISPGSETQYF. The CDR3 coding sequence is TGTGCCATCAGTCCAGGGTCCGAGACCCAGTACTTC.